Each of the 4 T cell receptor beta chains below was sequenced from the same sample in a study of T cells in Graves' hyperthyroidism and ophthalmopathy. It was RNA transcripts that yielded the amplified TCR beta CDR3 regions. HTBI primers were used for first-round RT-PCR of the TCR CDR3. MiXCR, run by TCRdb on the multiplex PCR reads, gives a single entry per CDR3 protein. The sample carries some 490,000 distinct CDR3 sequences, 22% recorded once. Source material: blood. Receptors originate from a woman in her 70s with Graves' ophthalmopathy.

The chain uses TRBV20-1 and TRBJ2-3, with D uncertain. The germline CDR1 and CDR2 sequences are DFQATT and SNEGSKA (reference sequence). This CDR3 spans 13 amino acids. Trimming cost V 3 bases and J 4 bases, with 11 bases left between them. CDR3 loop: CSASSVRADTQYF. Here the CDR3 DNA reads TGCAGTGCTAGTTCAGTCCGGGCAGATACGCAGTATTTT.

V gene TRBV6-5 combines with J gene TRBJ1-2; the D is unclear. V was shortened by 0 bases and J by 3 bases, with 8 bases between the two germline ends. CDR1 MNHEY and CDR2 SVGAGI come from the germline V gene. The CDR3 totals 14 residues. The CDR3 region has the DNA TGTGCCAGCAGTTACTCGTCCGCGCACTATGGCTACACCTTC. Protein: CASSYSSAHYGYTF.

This clonotype was seen at least ten times. The chain couples TRBV28 to TRBJ2-5; D not resolved. Per germline, CDR1 MDHEN and CDR2 SYDVKM. V gave up 3 bases and J gave up 5 bases, with 10 bases separating them. The CDR3 consists of 13 residues. In DNA, the CDR3 is TGTGCCAGCAGTTTTACAGCTGGGGAGACCCAGTACTTC. Its protein product is CASSFTAGETQYF.

The chain uses TRBV10-3 and TRBJ1-3, with D unclear. V was pared by 4 bases and J by 0 bases, with 10 bases between. Germline V gene lookup returns CDR1 ENHRY and CDR2 SYGVKD. The CDR3 length is 15 residues. The CDR3 nucleotides are TGTGCCATCAGTGCGAGACCCTACTCTGGAAACACCATATATTTT. Encoded protein: CAISARPYSGNTIYF.